This T cell receptor (beta chain) is drawn from a study of shared clonotypes between healthy human individuals (dated by TCRdb to the early 2020s). Looking at the study overall: The cohort comprised two women and a few men aged 18 to 49 years. To increase sequencing depth and limit assay-specific biases, TCR repertoire library preparation and sequencing were carried out by different laboratories using diverse techniques. Blood TCR repertoires of five healthy adults were deeply sequenced to estimate repertoire size and the extent of clonotype sharing between individuals. Between about 0.94 and 8.9 billion PBMCs per donor were obtained by leukapheresis. Per donor, three plates each were used for CD4 naive and CD4 memory, two for CD8 naive, and one for CD8 memory. Results and caveats for the whole study, not just this receptor: Based on pairwise subsampling, the degree of clonotype sharing among donors was expected to be affected by sequencing depth. Sampling was limited to blood, and TCR repertoires in tissue likely differ from TCR repertoires in blood. Estimated clonotype richness was generally larger for naive than for memory subsets. Sharing across several donors was observed for around 5% of naive CD4, over 3% of naive CD8, about 2.5% of memory CD4, and around 0.4% of memory CD8 clonotypes. Compared with non-shared clonotypes, clonotypes shared by all four sorted-subset donors had higher generation probabilities. Rarefaction of sorted-subset datasets indicated incomplete sequencing despite the large sequencing depth. Because the study included only a small number of donors, the genetic and exposure-history diversity represented was limited.

TCR CDR3 regions were amplified from genomic DNA by multiplex PCR using the deep immunoSEQ assay. Extracted genomic DNA from each cell subset was distributed evenly across all wells of several immunoSEQ 96-well plates, and each plate was treated as a replicate. Each replicate PCR for sorted subsets received about 180 ng genomic DNA, equal to tens of thousands of T cell genomes. The purified libraries were quantified using a Qubit 3.0 fluorometer, sized with a Bioanalyzer 2100, and then quantified again using the KAPA Library Quantification kit. A separate single-read 150-cycle Illumina NextSeq 550 flow cell was used to sequence each immunoSEQ 96-well plate. Regarding the original processing steps: Because only junctional sequences without quality scores were contained in the immunoSEQ output, filtering matching that applied to full-length reads could not be performed. Sequences were annotated with PyIR, a Python wrapper for IgBLAST v1.9, using IMGT germline references to assign V/J genes and CDR3. Reads were removed for weak V/J assignments (E-value above 1e-6), missing CDR3, stop codons, out-of-frame junctions, or ambiguous translated residues. A V3J clonotype was defined by an identical inferred V gene, J gene, and CDR3 amino acid sequence. Percentage overlap between repertoires was computed as shared unique clonotypes divided by the size of the smaller repertoire. RTK rarefaction, the Chao1 estimator, and Recon v2.1 estimates of unobserved clonotypes were used to assess repertoire richness. Generation probabilities were computed with OLGA for all TCRbeta clonotypes obtained by the gDNA method from several donors. Drawn from immuneACCESS, this table holds only the in-frame rearrangements with V and J called that TCRdb kept. Clones are partly lost; checked studies trace under half to an unresolved V gene and leave the rest unexplained. That table is the source of V, J and clone size, and D and trimming were worked out from the DNA. In all, the sample holds approximately 2.4 million clones, and roughly 95% of those were seen once. Clones ranked in the top ten supply less than 0.15% of the sample.

The donors were healthy, HIV-negative adults with no recently reported acute infections or vaccinations. All donors were Caucasian adults living in Nashville, Tennessee, USA. CD4+ T cells were enriched through magnetic negative selection, after which naive cells were positively selected on CD45RA and the remaining negative fraction served as the memory subset. After blood collection by leukapheresis, PBMCs were isolated using Ficoll-Histopaque density gradient centrifugation and then cryopreserved in the vapor phase of liquid nitrogen. Purity and quantity of every magnetically sorted T cell population were checked by analytical flow cytometry. Each sorted fraction had its genomic DNA isolated and then quantified by UV absorbance on a Nanodrop 2000c. A remark on this clone: Its recognized antigen is unknown. No much larger clone is present one base from it, and per-base qualities are unavailable.

Sequencing input: naive CD4+ T cells sorted from blood. The cell subset or site label, as the study defines it: CD45RA+ positively selected. The clonotype comes from a man between 18 and 35 years old in good health.

The CDR3 amino acid sequence is: CASTQTSNQPQHF. DNA sequence: TGCGCCAGCACCCAGACTAGCAATCAGCCCCAGCATTTT. Recombination connected TRBV10-2 to TRBJ1-5; the D gene is unclear. V is reduced by 7 bases and J by 0 bases, leaving a spacing of 7 bases between them. Via the germline V gene, CDR1 is WSHSY and CDR2 SAAADI. From its cysteine to its phenylalanine, the CDR3 spans 13 amino acids. CDR3 DNA only is kept here, 39 bases in frame from base 1.